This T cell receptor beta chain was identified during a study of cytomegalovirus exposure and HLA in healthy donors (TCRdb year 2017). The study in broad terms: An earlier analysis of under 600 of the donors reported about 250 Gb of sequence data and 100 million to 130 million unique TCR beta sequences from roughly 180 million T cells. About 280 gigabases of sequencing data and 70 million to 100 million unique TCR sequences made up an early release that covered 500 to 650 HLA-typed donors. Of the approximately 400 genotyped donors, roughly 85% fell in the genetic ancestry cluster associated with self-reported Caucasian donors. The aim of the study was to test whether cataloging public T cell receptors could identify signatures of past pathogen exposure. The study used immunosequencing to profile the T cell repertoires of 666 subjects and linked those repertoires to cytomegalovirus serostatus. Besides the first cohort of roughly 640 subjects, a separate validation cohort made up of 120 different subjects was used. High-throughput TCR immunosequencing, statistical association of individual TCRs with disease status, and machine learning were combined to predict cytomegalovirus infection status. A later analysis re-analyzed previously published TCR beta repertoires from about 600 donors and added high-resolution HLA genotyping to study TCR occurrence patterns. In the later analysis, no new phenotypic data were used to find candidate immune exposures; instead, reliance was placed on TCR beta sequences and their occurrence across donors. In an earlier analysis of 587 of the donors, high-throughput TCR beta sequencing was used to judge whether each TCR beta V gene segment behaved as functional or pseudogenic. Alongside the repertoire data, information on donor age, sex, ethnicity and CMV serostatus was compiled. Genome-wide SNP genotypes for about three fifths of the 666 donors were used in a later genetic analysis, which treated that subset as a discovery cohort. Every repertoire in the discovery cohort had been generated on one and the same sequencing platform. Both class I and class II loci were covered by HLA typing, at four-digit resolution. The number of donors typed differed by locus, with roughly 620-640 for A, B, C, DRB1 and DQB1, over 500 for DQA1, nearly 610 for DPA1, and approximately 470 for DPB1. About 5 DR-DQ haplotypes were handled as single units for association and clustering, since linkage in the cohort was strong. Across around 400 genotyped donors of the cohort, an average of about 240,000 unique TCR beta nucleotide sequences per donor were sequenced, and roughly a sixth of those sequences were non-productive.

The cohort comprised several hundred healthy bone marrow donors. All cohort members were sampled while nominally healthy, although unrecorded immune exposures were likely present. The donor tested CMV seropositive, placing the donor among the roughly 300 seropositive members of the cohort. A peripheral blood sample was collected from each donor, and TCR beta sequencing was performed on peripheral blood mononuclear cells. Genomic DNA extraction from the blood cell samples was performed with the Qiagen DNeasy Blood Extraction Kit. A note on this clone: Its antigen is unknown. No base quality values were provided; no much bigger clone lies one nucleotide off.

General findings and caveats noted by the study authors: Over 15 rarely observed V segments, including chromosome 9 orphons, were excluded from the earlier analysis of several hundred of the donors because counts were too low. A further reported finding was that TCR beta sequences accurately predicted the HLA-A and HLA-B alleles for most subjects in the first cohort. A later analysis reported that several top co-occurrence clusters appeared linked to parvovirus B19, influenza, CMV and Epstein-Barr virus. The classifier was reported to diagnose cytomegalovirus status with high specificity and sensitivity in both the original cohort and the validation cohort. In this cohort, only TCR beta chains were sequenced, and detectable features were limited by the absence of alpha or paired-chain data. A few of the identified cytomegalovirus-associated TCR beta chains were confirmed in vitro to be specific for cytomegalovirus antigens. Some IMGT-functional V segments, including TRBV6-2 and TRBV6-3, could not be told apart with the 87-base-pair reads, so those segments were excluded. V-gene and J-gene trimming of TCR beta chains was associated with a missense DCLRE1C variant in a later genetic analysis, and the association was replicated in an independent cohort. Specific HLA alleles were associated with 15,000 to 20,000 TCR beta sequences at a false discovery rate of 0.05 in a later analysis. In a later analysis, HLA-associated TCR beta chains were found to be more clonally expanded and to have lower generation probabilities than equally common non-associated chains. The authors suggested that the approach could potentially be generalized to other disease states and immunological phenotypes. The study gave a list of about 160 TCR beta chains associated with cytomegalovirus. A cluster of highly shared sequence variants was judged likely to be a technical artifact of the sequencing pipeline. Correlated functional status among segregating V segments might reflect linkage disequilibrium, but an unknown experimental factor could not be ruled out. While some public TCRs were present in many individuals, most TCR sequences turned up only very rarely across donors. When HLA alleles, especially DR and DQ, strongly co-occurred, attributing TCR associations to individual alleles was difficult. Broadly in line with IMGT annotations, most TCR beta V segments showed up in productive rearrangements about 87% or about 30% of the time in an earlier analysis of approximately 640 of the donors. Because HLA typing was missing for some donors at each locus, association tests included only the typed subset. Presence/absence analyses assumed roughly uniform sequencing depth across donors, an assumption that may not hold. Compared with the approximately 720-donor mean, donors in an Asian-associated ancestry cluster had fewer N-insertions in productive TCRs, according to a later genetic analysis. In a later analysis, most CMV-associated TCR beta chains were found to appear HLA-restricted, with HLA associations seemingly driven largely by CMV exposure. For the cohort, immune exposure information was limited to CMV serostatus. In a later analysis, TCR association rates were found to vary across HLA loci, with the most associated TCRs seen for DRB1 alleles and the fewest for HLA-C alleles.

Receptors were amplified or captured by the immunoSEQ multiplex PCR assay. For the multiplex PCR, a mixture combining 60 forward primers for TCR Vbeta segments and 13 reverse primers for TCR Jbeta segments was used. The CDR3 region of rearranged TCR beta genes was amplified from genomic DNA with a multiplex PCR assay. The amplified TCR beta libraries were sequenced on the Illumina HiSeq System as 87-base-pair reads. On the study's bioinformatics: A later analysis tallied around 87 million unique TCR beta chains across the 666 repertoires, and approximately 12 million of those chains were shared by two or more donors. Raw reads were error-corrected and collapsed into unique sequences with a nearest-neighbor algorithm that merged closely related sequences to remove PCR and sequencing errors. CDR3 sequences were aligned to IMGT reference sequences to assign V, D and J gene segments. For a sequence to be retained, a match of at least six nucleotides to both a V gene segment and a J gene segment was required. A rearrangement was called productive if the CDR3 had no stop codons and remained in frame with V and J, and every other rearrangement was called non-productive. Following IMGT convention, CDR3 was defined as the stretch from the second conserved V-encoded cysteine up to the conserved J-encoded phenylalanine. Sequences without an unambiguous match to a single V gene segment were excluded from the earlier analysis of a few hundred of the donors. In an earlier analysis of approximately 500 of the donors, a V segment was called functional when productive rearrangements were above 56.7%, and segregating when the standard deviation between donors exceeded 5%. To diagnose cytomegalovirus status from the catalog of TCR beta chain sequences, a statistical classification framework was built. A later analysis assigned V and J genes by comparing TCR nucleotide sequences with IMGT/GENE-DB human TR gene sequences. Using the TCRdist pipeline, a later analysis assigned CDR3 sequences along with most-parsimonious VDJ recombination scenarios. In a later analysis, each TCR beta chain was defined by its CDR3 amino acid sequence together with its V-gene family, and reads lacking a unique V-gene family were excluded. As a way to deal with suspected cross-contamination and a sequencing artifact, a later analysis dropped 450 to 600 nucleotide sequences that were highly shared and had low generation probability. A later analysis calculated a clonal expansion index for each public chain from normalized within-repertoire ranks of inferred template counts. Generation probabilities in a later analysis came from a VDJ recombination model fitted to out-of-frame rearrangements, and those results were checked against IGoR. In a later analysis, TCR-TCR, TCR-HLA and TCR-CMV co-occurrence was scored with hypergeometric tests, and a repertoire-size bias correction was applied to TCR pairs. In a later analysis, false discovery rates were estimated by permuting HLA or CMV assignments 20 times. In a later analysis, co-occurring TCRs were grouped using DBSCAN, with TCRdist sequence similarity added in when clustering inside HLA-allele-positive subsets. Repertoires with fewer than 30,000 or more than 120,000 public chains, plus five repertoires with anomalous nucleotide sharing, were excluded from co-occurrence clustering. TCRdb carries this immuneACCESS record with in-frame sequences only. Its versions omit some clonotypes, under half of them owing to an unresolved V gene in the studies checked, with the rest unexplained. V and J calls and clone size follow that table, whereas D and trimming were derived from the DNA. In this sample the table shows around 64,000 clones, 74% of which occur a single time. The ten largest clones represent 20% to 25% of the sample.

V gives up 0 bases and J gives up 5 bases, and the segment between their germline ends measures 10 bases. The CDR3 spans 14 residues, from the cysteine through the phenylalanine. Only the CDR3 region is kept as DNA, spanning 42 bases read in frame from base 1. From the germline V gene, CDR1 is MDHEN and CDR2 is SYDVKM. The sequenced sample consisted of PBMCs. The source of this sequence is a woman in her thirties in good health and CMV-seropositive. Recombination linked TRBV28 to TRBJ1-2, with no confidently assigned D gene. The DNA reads TGTGCCAGCAGTTTATGGGCAGACGGGTATGGCTACACCTTC. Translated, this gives CASSLWADGYGYTF.